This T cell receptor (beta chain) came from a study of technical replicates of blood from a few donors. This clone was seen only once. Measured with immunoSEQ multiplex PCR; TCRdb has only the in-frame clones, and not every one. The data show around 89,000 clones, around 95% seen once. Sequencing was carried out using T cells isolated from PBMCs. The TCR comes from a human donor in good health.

The CDR3 sequence: CASSSQGALYEQYF. CDR3 coding DNA: TGTGCCAGCAGCTCACAGGGGGCTCTCTACGAGCAGTACTTC. The chain uses TRBV11-1 and TRBJ2-7, with 9 bases matching TRBD1. With 4 bases clipped from V and 3 bases from J, the junction kept 4 bases outside the gene matches. The CDR3 length is 14 residues. Germline CDR1 is SGHAT and CDR2 is FQDESV (reference sequence).